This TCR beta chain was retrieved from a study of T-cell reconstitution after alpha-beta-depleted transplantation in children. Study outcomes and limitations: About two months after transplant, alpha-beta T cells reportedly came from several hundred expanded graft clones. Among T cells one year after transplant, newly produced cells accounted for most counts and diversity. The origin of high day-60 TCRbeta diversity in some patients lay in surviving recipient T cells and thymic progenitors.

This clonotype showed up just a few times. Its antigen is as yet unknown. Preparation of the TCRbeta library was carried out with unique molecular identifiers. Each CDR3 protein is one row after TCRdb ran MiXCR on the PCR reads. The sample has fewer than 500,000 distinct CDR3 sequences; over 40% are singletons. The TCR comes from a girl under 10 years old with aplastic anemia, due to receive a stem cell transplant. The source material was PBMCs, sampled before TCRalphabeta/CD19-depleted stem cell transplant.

The CDR3 sequence: CSADGGVTYEQYF. CDR3 sequence (DNA): TGCAGTGCGGACGGGGGGGTCACCTACGAGCAGTACTTC. This chain uses TRBV20-1 with TRBJ2-7; 8 positions match TRBD2. The V and J ends lost 6 bases and 2 bases, in that order; junction bases with no gene match: 6. The germline gives CDR1 DFQATT, CDR2 SNEGSKA (reference sequence). The CDR3 totals 13 residues.